The 15 T cell receptor beta chains presented below share a single source sample, sequenced in a study of neurological immune-mediated disorders. Specified time point: longitudinal time-point 1 (baseline). Via MiXCR, TCRdb re-called the 5' RACE reads, giving one row per CDR3 protein. The sample has over 55,000 distinct CDR3 sequences, roughly 10% seen once. Sequences were obtained from PBMCs. All receptors come from a male donor with HTLV-1-associated myelopathy (HAM/TSP).

This clonotype showed up many times. This chain connects TRBV4-2 to TRBJ2-5; 8 nucleotides agree with TRBD2. The CDR3 runs to 16 residues. V shed 0 bases, J shed 3 bases, and the junction held 6 bases outside the gene matches. Germline V lookup: CDR1 LGHNA, CDR2 YNFKEQ. CDR3 sequence: CASSQDQGSGEETQYF. The CDR3 DNA follows: TGTGCCAGCAGCCAAGATCAAGGTAGCGGGGAAGAGACCCAGTACTTC.

This clonotype has a count of ten or more. The chain couples TRBV7-6 to TRBJ2-7, with TRBD1 matching 8 bases. Germline CDR1 reads SGHVS; CDR2 reads FNYEAQ. CDR3 length: 18 amino acids. J gave up 2 bases and V 3 bases, and 15 bases lay outside the gene matches. The CDR3 region is CASSFARGPGQDPYEQYF. CDR3 coding DNA: TGTGCCAGCAGCTTCGCTCGGGGGCCGGGACAGGACCCCTACGAGCAGTACTTC.

This clonotype was detected many times. This rearrangement joins TRBV6-5 to TRBJ1-5, with TRBD1 identical over 9 bases. The CDR3 consists of 16 residues. The germline V gene has CDR1 MNHEY and CDR2 SVGAGI. Trimming took 2 bases from V and 4 from J; bases not matched to a gene: 6. CDR3 sequence (DNA): TGTGCCAGCAGTTACGGAGGGGACAGGGCAAATCAGCCCCAGCATTTT. As protein: CASSYGGDRANQPQHF.

The table lists this clonotype with many counts. The CDR3, as DNA: TGTGCCAGCAGCCAAGGGGTCCACTCGGGGGATACGCAGTATTTT. It encodes CASSQGVHSGDTQYF. J is TRBJ2-3 and V is TRBV3-1, with TRBD2 as a possible D gene (5 bases). Germline CDR1 reads LGHDT; CDR2 reads YNNKEL (reference sequence). CDR3 length: 15 amino acids. The germline V and J ends were trimmed by 1 base and 6 bases, with 14 bases remaining between them.

This clonotype was recorded many times. The chain is built from TRBV12-3 or TRBV12-4 and TRBJ1-6, with 7 bases matching TRBD1. This CDR3 contains 15 residues. V gave up 1 base and J gave up 7 bases; unmatched junction bases: 4. CDR3 bases: TGTGCCAGCAGTTTAGTGGGGACAGCCAATTCACCCCTCCACTTT. Amino acid sequence: CASSLVGTANSPLHF.

This clonotype was observed at least ten times. J is TRBJ2-2 and V is TRBV20-1; D gene ambiguous. This CDR3 region has 14 residues. The germline V gene encodes CDR1 DFQATT and CDR2 SNEGSKA (reference sequence). The V gene lost 3 bases and the J gene lost 4 bases, with 12 bases spanning the gap. This CDR3 reads CSARSQLGTGELFF. For the CDR3, the DNA is TGCAGTGCTAGGTCCCAACTGGGCACCGGGGAGCTGTTTTTT.

There are many counts of this clonotype. The V call is TRBV6-5, the J call TRBJ1-5; maybe TRBD1 (5 bases). This CDR3 has 17 residues. Germline loops: CDR1 MNHEY, CDR2 SVGAGI. Trimming removed 6 bases from V and 2 bases from J, with 20 bases in between. CDR3: CASRSVRGAGRNQPQHF. CDR3 in DNA: TGTGCCAGCAGATCTGTGCGGGGAGCAGGGCGCAATCAGCCCCAGCATTTT.

In its sample, this clonotype was seen many times. The DNA of the CDR3 is TGCGCCAGCAGCCTGGGACAGGGCAACACCGGGGAGCTGTTTTTT. The encoded protein is CASSLGQGNTGELFF. The chain couples TRBV5-1 to TRBJ2-2; 9 bases agree with TRBD1. V was pared by 4 bases and J by 2 bases, with 3 bases of the junction left unmatched. The CDR3 is made up of 15 amino acids. Germline loops: CDR1 SGHRS, CDR2 YFSETQ.

At least ten counts were recorded for this clonotype. The chain combines TRBV5-4 with TRBJ2-3; no clear D gene. The CDR3 runs 16 residues. The germline CDR1 and CDR2 sequences are SGHNT and YYREEE (reference sequence). V was clipped by 0 bases and J by 2 bases, with 13 bases between them. The CDR3 DNA reads as TGTGCCAGCAGCTTGGGGGCAGTGGGTTTCACAGATACGCAGTATTTT. As protein: CASSLGAVGFTDTQYF.

This clonotype occurred many times. The rearrangement links TRBV20-1 to TRBJ1-2; possible D gene TRBD1, 6 bases. CDR3 size: 12 residues. Germline V gene data show CDR1 as DFQATT and CDR2 as SNEGSKA (reference sequence). V dropped 6 bases and J dropped 5 bases, with 13 bases sitting between them. CDR3 sequence reads: CSAPDRKYGYTF. The CDR3 bases are TGCAGTGCCCCCGACAGGAAATATGGCTACACCTTC.

The sample holds many counts of this clonotype. The genes are TRBV5-1 and TRBJ2-7, with a possible D match to TRBD1 (5 bases). Trimming took off 2 bases at V and 2 bases at J, with 11 bases between the two ends. The CDR3 extends over 14 amino acids. The V gene's germline CDR1 is SGHRS and CDR2 YFSETQ. The CDR3 DNA sequence: TGCGCCAGCAGCTTTTCCGACAGTACCTACGAGCAGTACTTC. Its translation is CASSFSDSTYEQYF. The variable domain in full, completed from reference TRBV5-1 and TRBJ2-7, reads KAGVTQTPRYLIKTRGQQVTLSCSPISGHRSVSWYQQTPGQGLQFLFEYFSETQRNKGNFPGRFSGRQFSNSRSEMNVSTLELGDSALYLCASSFSDSTYEQYFGPGTRLTVT.

This clonotype has ten or more counts. The chain uses TRBV12-3 or TRBV12-4 and TRBJ1-2; D is unclear. The CDR3 totals 14 residues. The V gene lost 3 bases and the J gene lost 6 bases, with 14 bases spanning the gap. The CDR3 nucleotides read TGTGCCAGCAGTTTTAGGCTGGGAGGGAATGGCTACACCTTC. Translation gives CASSFRLGGNGYTF.

The table lists this clonotype with many counts. This chain links TRBV5-1 with TRBJ2-2; 8 nucleotides agree with TRBD1. The CDR3 consists of 16 residues. From germline, CDR1 is SGHRS and CDR2 YFSETQ. J gave up 4 bases and V 4 bases, and 9 bases lay outside the gene matches. The DNA for the CDR3 is TGCGCCAGCAGCCCAGGACAGGGAGCGCGCACCGGGGAGCTGTTTTTT. As protein: CASSPGQGARTGELFF.

This clonotype showed up many times. This chain uses TRBV29-1 with TRBJ2-2; maybe TRBD1 (6 bases). Trimming shortened V by 4 bases and J by 2 bases, and 11 bases separated the two germline ends. This CDR3 spans 14 amino acids. CDR1 is SQVTM and CDR2 is ANQGSEA in the germline V gene. The CDR3 spells CSVGGGGNTGELFF. In DNA, the CDR3 is TGCAGCGTTGGAGGTGGGGGCAACACCGGGGAGCTGTTTTTT.

This clonotype was recorded many times. The rearrangement links TRBV7-2 to TRBJ2-3, with 11 bases that match TRBD2. From germline, CDR1 is SGHTA and CDR2 FQGNSA. J was trimmed by 4 bases and V by 4 bases; bases with no gene match: 4. The CDR3 consists of 15 residues. The CDR3 region is CASSYLAGGPDTQYF. CDR3 coding DNA: TGTGCCAGCAGCTACCTAGCGGGGGGCCCAGATACGCAGTATTTT.